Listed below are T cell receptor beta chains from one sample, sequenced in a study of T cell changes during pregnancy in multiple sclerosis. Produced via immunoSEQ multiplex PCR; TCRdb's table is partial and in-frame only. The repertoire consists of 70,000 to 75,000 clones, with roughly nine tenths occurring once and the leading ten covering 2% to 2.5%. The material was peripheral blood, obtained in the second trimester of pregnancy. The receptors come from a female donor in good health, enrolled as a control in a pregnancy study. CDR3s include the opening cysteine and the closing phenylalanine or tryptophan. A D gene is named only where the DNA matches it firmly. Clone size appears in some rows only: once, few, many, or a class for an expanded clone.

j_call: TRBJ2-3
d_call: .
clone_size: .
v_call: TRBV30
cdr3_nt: TGTGCCTGGAGTTCAAGGAGCGGAAGCACAGATACGCAGTATTTT
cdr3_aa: CAWSSRSGSTDTQYF

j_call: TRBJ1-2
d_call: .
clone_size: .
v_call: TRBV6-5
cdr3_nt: TGTGCCAGCAGTTACCCAGGGACTTATGGCTACACCTTC
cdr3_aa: CASSYPGTYGYTF

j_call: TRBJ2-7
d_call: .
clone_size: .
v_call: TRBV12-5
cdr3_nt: TGTGCTAGTGGTTTGGGGGGGCAGTTCGAGCAGTACTTC
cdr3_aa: CASGLGGQFEQYF

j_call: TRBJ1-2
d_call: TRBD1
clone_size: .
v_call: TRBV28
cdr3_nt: TGTGCCAGCAGTTTCACCACCAGGGGGCCTTATGGCTACACCTTC
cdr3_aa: CASSFTTRGPYGYTF

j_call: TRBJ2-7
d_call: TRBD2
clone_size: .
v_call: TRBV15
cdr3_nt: TGTGCCACCAGCAGTGAACTAGCGAGTGTCCAGTACGAGCAGTACTTC
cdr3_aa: CATSSELASVQYEQYF

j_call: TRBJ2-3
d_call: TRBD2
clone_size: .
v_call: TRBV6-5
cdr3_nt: TGTGCCAGCAGTTCGACGGGGGGGAATGCAGATACGCAGTATTTT
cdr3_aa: CASSSTGGNADTQYF

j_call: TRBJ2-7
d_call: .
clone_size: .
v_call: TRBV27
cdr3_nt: TGTGCCAGCCAGGGAACCTCCTACGAGCAGTACTTC
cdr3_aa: CASQGTSYEQYF

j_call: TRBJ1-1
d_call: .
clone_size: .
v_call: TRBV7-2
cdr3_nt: TGTGCCAGCAGCGTAAGTACGGGAATGAACACTGAAGCTTTCTTT
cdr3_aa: CASSVSTGMNTEAFF

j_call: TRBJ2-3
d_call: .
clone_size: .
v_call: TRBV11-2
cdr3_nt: TGTGCCAGCAGCTCGGGGACAGATACGCAGTATTTT
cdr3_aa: CASSSGTDTQYF

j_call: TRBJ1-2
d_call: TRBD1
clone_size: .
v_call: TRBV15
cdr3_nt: TGTGCCACCAGCACCGGGACAGGGAAAACTAACTATGGCTACACCTTC
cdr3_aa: CATSTGTGKTNYGYTF

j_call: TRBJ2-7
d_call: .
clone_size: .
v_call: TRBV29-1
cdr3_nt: TGCAGCATAAAAAGGGGCCTCTACGAGCAGTACTTC
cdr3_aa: CSIKRGLYEQYF

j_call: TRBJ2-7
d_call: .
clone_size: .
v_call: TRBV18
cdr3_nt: TGTGCCAGCTCACCGGTTAGCTCCTACGAGCAGTACTTC
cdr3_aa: CASSPVSSYEQYF

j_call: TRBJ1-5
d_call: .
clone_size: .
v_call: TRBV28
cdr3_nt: TGTGCCAGCATGGCGGTCAATCAGCCCCAGCATTTT
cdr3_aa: CASMAVNQPQHF

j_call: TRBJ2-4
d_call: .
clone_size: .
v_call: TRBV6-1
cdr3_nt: TGTGCCAGCAGTGAGGTGTCAGGAGGAGGAAACATTCAGTACTTC
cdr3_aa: CASSEVSGGGNIQYF

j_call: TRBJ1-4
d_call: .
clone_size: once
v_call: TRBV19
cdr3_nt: TGTGCCAGTAGTAAACAGGGAAGGGAAAAACTGTTTTTT
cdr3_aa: CASSKQGREKLFF

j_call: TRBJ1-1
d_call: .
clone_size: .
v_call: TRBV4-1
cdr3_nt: TGCGCCAGCAGCCAAGGACCCCAACAGCTAACTGAAGCTTTCTTT
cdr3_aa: CASSQGPQQLTEAFF

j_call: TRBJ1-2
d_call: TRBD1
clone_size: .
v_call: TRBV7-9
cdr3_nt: TGTGCCAGCAGCTTAGCGCTGACAGGGGGGTATGGCTACACCTTC
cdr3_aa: CASSLALTGGYGYTF

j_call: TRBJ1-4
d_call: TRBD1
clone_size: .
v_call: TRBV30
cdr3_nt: TGTGCCTGGAGTGCTGGACAGGGAGGGAATGAAAAACTGTTTTTT
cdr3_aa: CAWSAGQGGNEKLFF

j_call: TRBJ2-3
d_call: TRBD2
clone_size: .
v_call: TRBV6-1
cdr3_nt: TGTGCCAGCTTCCGGCCGGGGGGGGTCACAGATACGCAGTATTTT
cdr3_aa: CASFRPGGVTDTQYF

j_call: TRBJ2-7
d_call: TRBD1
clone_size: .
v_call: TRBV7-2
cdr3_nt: TGTGCCAGCAGCCCAGGACAGGCCCCCTACGAGCAGTACTTC
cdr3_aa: CASSPGQAPYEQYF

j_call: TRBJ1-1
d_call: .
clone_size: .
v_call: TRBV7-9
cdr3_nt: TGTGCCAGCAGCTACGGGGTATTAACTGAAGCTTTCTTT
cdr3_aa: CASSYGVLTEAFF

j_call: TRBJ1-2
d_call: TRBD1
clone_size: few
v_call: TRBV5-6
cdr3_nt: TGTGCCAGCAGCTGGGAAACGGGACAGGGGGCAGGCTACACCTTC
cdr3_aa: CASSWETGQGAGYTF

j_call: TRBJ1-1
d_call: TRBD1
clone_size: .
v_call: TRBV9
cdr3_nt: TGTGCCAGCAGCTTAGGAGGGGGACAGGAAGCTTTCTTT
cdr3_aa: CASSLGGGQEAFF

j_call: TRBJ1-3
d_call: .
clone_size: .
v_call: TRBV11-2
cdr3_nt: TGTGCCAGCAGCTTGACGACGGGGGGAAACACCATATATTTT
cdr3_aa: CASSLTTGGNTIYF

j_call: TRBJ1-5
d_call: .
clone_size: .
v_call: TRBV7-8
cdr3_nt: TGTGCCAGCAGCTCGCGGGATGTTGGTTGGCCCCAGCATTTT
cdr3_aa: CASSSRDVGWPQHF

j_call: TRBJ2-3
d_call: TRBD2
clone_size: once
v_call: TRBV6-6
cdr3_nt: TGTGCCAGCAGCGGACTAGCGGGGCGAGATACGCAGTATTTT
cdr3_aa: CASSGLAGRDTQYF